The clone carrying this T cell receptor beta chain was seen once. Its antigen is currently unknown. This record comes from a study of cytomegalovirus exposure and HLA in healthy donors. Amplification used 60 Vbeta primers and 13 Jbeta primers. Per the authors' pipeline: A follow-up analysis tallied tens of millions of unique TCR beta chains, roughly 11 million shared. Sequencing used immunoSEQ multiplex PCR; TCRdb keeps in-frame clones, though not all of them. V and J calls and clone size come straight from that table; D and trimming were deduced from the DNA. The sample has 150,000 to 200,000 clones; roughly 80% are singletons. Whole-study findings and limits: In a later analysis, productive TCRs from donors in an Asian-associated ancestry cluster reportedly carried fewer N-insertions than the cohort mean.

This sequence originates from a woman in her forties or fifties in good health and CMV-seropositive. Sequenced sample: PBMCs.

The CDR3 DNA sequence: TGTGCCAGCAGCGCCCTCGGGACAGGGAGGGATGGCTACACCTTC. It translates to CASSALGTGRDGYTF. The chain is built from TRBV9 and TRBJ1-2, with 9 bases matching TRBD1. The CDR3 runs to 15 residues. The trim removed 3 bases at V and 6 bases at J, leaving 9 bases unmatched. From germline, CDR1 is SGDLS and CDR2 YYNGEE.